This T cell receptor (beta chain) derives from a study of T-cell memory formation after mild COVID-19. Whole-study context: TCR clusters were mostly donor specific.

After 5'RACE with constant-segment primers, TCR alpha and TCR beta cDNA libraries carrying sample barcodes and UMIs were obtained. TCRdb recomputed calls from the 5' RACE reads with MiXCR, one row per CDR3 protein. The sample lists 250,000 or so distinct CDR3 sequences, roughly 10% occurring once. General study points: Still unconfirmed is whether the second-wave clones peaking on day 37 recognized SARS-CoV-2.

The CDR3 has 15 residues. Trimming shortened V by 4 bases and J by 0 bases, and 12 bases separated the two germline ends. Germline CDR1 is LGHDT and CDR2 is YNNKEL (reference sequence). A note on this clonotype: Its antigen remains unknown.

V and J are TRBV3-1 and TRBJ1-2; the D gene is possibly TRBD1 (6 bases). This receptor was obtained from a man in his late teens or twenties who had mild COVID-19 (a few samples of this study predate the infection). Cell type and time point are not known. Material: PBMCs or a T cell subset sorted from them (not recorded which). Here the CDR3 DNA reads TGTGCCAGCAGCCTTAGGACAGCGGCTAACTATGGCTACACCTTC. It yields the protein CASSLRTAANYGYTF.